This T cell receptor beta chain was sequenced for a study of shared clonotypes between healthy human individuals. Looking at the study overall: CD4 naive and memory got three plates each, CD8 naive two, CD8 memory one.

CDR1 is LNHNV, CDR2 YYDKDF, per germline (reference sequence). The V gene lost 3 bases and the J gene lost 7 bases, with 25 bases spanning the gap. The CDR3 consists of 18 residues. Clones were read by immunoSEQ multiplex PCR, and TCRdb kept only the in-frame ones, dropping some. Here the sample spans over a million clones, roughly 75% being singletons. J is TRBJ2-1 and V is TRBV15; D gene uncertain. This clonotype was sampled from a man between 18 and 29 years old in good health. The sample taken for sequencing was memory CD4+ T cells sorted from blood. As to subset: CD45RA-negative fraction. The CDR3 protein is CATSSPRPDGPTWNEQFF. CDR3 DNA: TGTGCCACCAGCAGTCCCCGACCGGACGGACCTACCTGGAATGAGCAGTTCTTC.